This note documents a single TCR beta chain sequence. The antigen is not known. These data originate in a study of T cell responses to AZD1222 COVID-19 vaccine. Study conclusions and caveats: Regions 160-218 and 743-854 held dominance among vaccine-associated CD4 TCRs, which spanned spike. Spike-specific TCR breadth and depth were elevated following two AZD1222 doses. The donors showed a predominance of white British ancestry and of females, with possible underestimation of clonal diversity.

V lost 3 bases to trimming and J lost 4 bases, with 9 bases between them. The length of the CDR3 is 13 residues. Profiling relied on immunoSEQ multiplex PCR, and the TCRdb table lists in-frame clones only, not all of them. The sample includes 110,000 to 150,000 clones, approximately 90% of them seen just once. The sample in question was peripheral blood, obtained on day 0 of AZD1222 vaccination. The rearrangement links TRBV12-3 or TRBV12-4 to TRBJ1-2, with D hard to call. The clonotype was recovered from an adult in good health. The CDR3 DNA sequence: TGTGCCAGCAGTTTCACTGGGTTCTATGGCTACACCTTC. Translating it yields CASSFTGFYGYTF.